The table lists the clone carrying this T cell receptor (beta chain) with many counts. Its matching antigen is unknown. The source of the sample is a study of T-cell reconstitution after alpha-beta-depleted transplantation in children. Findings of the study overall: By one year post-transplant, T-cell counts and diversity largely arose from T cells that were newly produced.

Preparation of the TCRbeta library was carried out with unique molecular identifiers. TCRdb re-derived calls from the PCR reads in MiXCR, one entry per CDR3 protein. The repertoire holds roughly 50,000 distinct CDR3 sequences, with 44% as singletons. The germline V gene has CDR1 ENHRY and CDR2 SYGVKD. The CDR3 runs 11 residues. Trimming left V 3 bases short and J 10 bases short, with 7 bases between. This specimen consisted of PBMCs, mostly from graft donor cells, obtained 360 days after TCRalphabeta/CD19-depleted stem cell transplant. V is TRBV10-3 and J is TRBJ2-1; possible D gene TRBD2, 5 bases. This receptor was identified in a male patient younger than 18 who had a stem cell transplant for acute lymphoblastic leukemia, so the T cells may come from the graft donor. CDR3 coding DNA: TGTGCCATCAGTGACGTAGCGGAGCAGTTCTTC. Translated, it gives CAISDVAEQFF.